Listed here are 22 T cell receptor beta chains from one sample, sequenced in a study of blood T cell repertoires in COVID-19. Using immunoSEQ multiplex PCR, the repertoire was profiled, and TCRdb retains in-frame clones only, with some absent. This table has 90,000 to 120,000 clones, just over 90% appearing once. Sequenced sample: peripheral blood. These TCRs come from a woman under 40 with acute or convalescent COVID-19.

V gene TRBV12-5 combines with J gene TRBJ1-2; D perhaps matches TRBD1 (5 bases). Trimming removed 2 bases at V and 3 bases at J, with 16 bases between. Germline V gene lookup returns CDR1 LGHNT and CDR2 FRNRAP. This CDR3 comprises 16 residues. CDR3 nucleotide sequence: TGTGCTAGTGGTTTGTTGCAGGGTAGGAGCTACTATGGCTACACCTTC. Amino acid sequence: CASGLLQGRSYYGYTF.

The chain combines TRBV28 with TRBJ1-4, with TRBD1 identical over 7 bases. Trimming at V came to 5 bases and at J to 7 bases, leaving 10 bases not matched to a gene. The CDR3 spans 15 residues. Germline V gene lookup returns CDR1 MDHEN and CDR2 SYDVKM. CDR3 loop: CASSPTTGLGEKLFF. The CDR3 DNA reads TGTGCCAGCAGTCCAACGACAGGGTTAGGTGAAAAACTGTTTTTT.

CDR3 bases: TGTGCCAGTCTGGACAGGGCGAACACTGAAGCTTTCTTT. As protein: CASLDRANTEAFF. V usage is TRBV12-3 or TRBV12-4 and J usage is TRBJ1-1, with TRBD1 identical over 8 bases. The CDR3 contains 13 residues. J gave up 1 base and V 9 bases, and 4 bases lay outside the gene matches.

CDR3 nucleotides: TGTGCCTGGAGCCGGGACAGCCTCTCGATGAACACTGAAGCTTTCTTT. This codes for CAWSRDSLSMNTEAFF. The chain is built from TRBV30 and TRBJ1-1; 7 nucleotides line up with TRBD1. CDR1 and CDR2 from the germline V gene are GTSNPN and SVGIG (reference sequence). Germline trimming cut 3 bases from V and 0 bases from J; bases unmatched to any gene: 10. The length of the CDR3 is 16 residues.

The V gene is TRBV28, the J gene TRBJ2-5; 8 bases are a match to TRBD1. From germline, CDR1 is MDHEN and CDR2 SYDVKM. Trimming removed 7 bases from V and 1 base from J; junction bases left unmatched: 5. The length of the CDR3 is 14 residues. This CDR3 reads CASNQQGVQETQYF. The CDR3 nucleotides are TGTGCCAGCAACCAACAGGGGGTCCAAGAGACCCAGTACTTC.

The rearrangement links TRBV4-1 to TRBJ1-6; D may be TRBD1 (5 bases). V lost 2 bases and J 9 bases, leaving 8 bases between the germline ends. This CDR3 spans 13 amino acids. Germline V lookup: CDR1 MGHRA, CDR2 YSYEKL. This CDR3 reads CASSQTDSSPLHF. The CDR3 DNA sequence: TGCGCCAGCAGCCAAACTGACAGTTCACCCCTCCACTTT.

V gene TRBV28 combines with J gene TRBJ2-7; 8 bases agree with TRBD1. The CDR3 is 14 amino acids. CDR1 and CDR2 (germline): MDHEN, SYDVKM. J gave up 2 bases and V 6 bases, and 6 bases lay outside the gene matches. CDR3 sequence (DNA): TGTGCCAGCAGGCTGGACAGGGCGACCTACGAGCAGTACTTC. This translates into CASRLDRATYEQYF.

This chain connects TRBV24-1 to TRBJ1-5; TRBD1 matches 7 bases. Germline V gene sequence: CDR1 KGHDR, CDR2 SFDVKD. Trimming removed 3 bases from V and 6 bases from J; junction bases left unmatched: 1. This CDR3 spans 13 amino acids. CDR3 sequence reads: CATSDQGVQPQHF. The CDR3 DNA reads TGTGCCACCAGTGATCAGGGGGTTCAGCCCCAGCATTTT.

J is TRBJ2-2 and V is TRBV4-2, with D uncertain. With 4 bases removed from V and 3 bases from J, the gap between germline ends came to 9 bases. Germline V gives CDR1 LGHNA, CDR2 YNFKEQ. The CDR3 is 14 amino acids. As DNA, the CDR3 is TGTGCCAGCAGCCCGTATTTATACACCGGGGAGCTGTTTTTT. Its translation: CASSPYLYTGELFF.

The rearrangement links TRBV7-2 to TRBJ2-2, with TRBD2 matching 7 bases. The CDR3 runs 15 residues. V shed 3 bases and J 6 bases; nucleotides not matched to a gene: 7. Germline V CDR1 and CDR2: SGHTA, FQGNSA. DNA for the CDR3: TGTGCCAGCAGCTTCCGGGACTACTCCGCCGGGGAGCTGTTTTTT. This encodes CASSFRDYSAGELFF.

This CDR3 is CASSFDRATDTQYF. Here the CDR3 DNA reads TGTGCCAGCAGCTTTGACAGGGCAACAGATACGCAGTATTTT. The J gene is TRBJ2-3, the V gene TRBV7-2; 7 bases map to TRBD1. Germline V lookup: CDR1 SGHTA, CDR2 FQGNSA. The CDR3 totals 14 residues. Trimming removed 3 bases from V and 3 bases from J; junction bases left unmatched: 3.

This clone was counted a few times. The chain has TRBV6-5 and TRBJ1-2; 8 nucleotides line up with TRBD1. Unmatched junction bases numbered 7, after V lost 6 bases and J lost 4 bases. The CDR3 spans 14 residues. Germline V gene sequence: CDR1 MNHEY, CDR2 SVGAGI. The CDR3 sequence is CASRRQGLSYGYTF. Here the CDR3 DNA reads TGTGCCAGCAGACGACAGGGGCTCTCCTATGGCTACACCTTC.

The chain is built from TRBV3-1 (or the pseudogene TRBV3-2) and TRBJ1-6; unclear D gene. The CDR3 length is 15 residues. V gave up 1 base and J gave up 7 bases, with 11 bases separating them. CDR1 is LGHDT, CDR2 YNNKEL, per germline (reference sequence). The CDR3 DNA reads TGTGCCAGCAGCCAAGTGGGCTCGGGGAATTCACCCCTCCACTTT. Its translation: CASSQVGSGNSPLHF.

The chain joins TRBV27 to TRBJ2-7, with 8 bases aligning to TRBD1. Germline CDR1 MNHEY, CDR2 SMNVEV (reference sequence). V was clipped by 6 bases and J by 0 bases; unmatched bases: 4. CDR3 length: 14 amino acids. The DNA of the CDR3 is TGTGCCAGCAGATGGACAGGGAACTCCTACGAGCAGTACTTC. It yields the protein CASRWTGNSYEQYF.

The V gene is TRBV5-1, the J gene TRBJ2-5; TRBD2 matches 10 bases. From germline, CDR1 is SGHRS and CDR2 YFSETQ. The V and J ends lost 1 base and 2 bases, in that order; junction bases with no gene match: 5. The CDR3 length is 16 residues. The CDR3 sequence: CASSLPGLAHQETQYF. For the CDR3, the DNA is TGCGCCAGCAGCTTGCCGGGACTAGCGCATCAAGAGACCCAGTACTTC.

This chain uses TRBV6-5 with TRBJ2-3; no definite D call. This CDR3 is 15 amino acids long. The ends were cut back, 7 bases at V and 0 bases at J, with 14 bases in the middle. The V gene's germline CDR1 is MNHEY and CDR2 SVGAGI. CDR3 in DNA: TGTGCCAGCATCCTACTTCATTCTAGCACAGATACGCAGTATTTT. Protein: CASILLHSSTDTQYF.

The chain employs TRBV27 and TRBJ1-5, with 9 bases matching TRBD1. Per germline, CDR1 MNHEY and CDR2 SMNVEV (reference sequence). V dropped 8 bases and J dropped 2; count of bases not matched to a gene: 1. The CDR3 is 13 amino acids. Here the CDR3 reads CASGDRGNQPQHF. The CDR3 coding sequence is TGTGCCAGCGGGGACAGGGGCAATCAGCCCCAGCATTTT.

This clone showed up just a few times. This sequence joins TRBV10-1 and TRBJ1-1; no firm D call. The germline gives CDR1 WNHNN, CDR2 SYGVQD (reference sequence). The CDR3 sequence is 14 residues long. V lost 4 bases to trimming and J lost 4 bases, with 13 bases between them. CDR3 coding DNA: TGCGCCAGCAGTGTCCCCGGAGGACGCACTGAAGCTTTCTTT. This gives the protein CASSVPGGRTEAFF.

The sample holds a few counts of this clone. The chain links TRBV6-2 or TRBV6-3 to TRBJ2-7; 10 nucleotides line up with TRBD1. Germline V gene lookup returns CDR1 MNHEY and CDR2 SVGEGT. After removal of 7 bases from V and 2 bases from J, the junction contained 11 bases not matched to a gene. CDR3 length: 16 residues. This CDR3 is CASTPGQGPQTYEQYF. The CDR3, as DNA: TGTGCCAGCACCCCGGGACAGGGGCCCCAAACCTACGAGCAGTACTTC.

The chain employs TRBV3-1 (or the pseudogene TRBV3-2) and TRBJ2-7, with D perhaps TRBD1 (5 bases). The CDR3 spans 13 residues. Trimming removed 2 bases from V and 3 bases from J, with 8 bases in between. Germline V gene sequence: CDR1 LGHDT, CDR2 YNNKEL (reference sequence). The CDR3 protein is CASSQWQGYEQYF. CDR3 sequence (DNA): TGTGCCAGCAGCCAATGGCAGGGCTACGAGCAGTACTTC.

The CDR3 nucleotides are TGTGCCAGTAGTAAGGGACAGGGTCTTGTTGAAGCTTTCTTT. It is translated as CASSKGQGLVEAFF. The chain couples TRBV19 to TRBJ1-1; 9 bases align to TRBD1. The CDR3 extends over 14 amino acids. CDR1 and CDR2 (germline): LNHDA, SQIVND (reference sequence). V lost 4 bases and J lost 7; bases outside the gene matches: 7. Variable domain in full (rest from reference TRBV19 and TRBJ1-1): DGGITQSPKYLFRKEGQNVTLSCEQNLNHDAMYWYRQDPGQGLRLIYYSQIVNDFQKGDIAEGYSVSREKKESFPLTVTSAQKNPTAFYLCASSKGQGLVEAFFGQGTRLTVV.

The rearrangement uses TRBV10-3 and TRBJ2-1; a possible D gene is TRBD1 (5 bases). Germline CDR1 reads ENHRY; CDR2 reads SYGVKD. Trimming left V 4 bases short and J 6 bases short, with 13 bases between. CDR3 length equals 14 residues. As DNA, the CDR3 is TGTGCCATCAGTGGACTGGGGCCTCTCAATGAGCAGTTCTTC. Translating it yields CAISGLGPLNEQFF.